This TCR beta chain appears in the sequencing data of a study of T cell responses to AZD1222 COVID-19 vaccine. Study information: Analysis merged second doses at about 4 or about 12 weeks. The study's findings and limits: Compared with day 0, the breadth and depth of the Spike-specific TCR repertoire rose significantly after two doses of AZD1222.

V gave up 4 bases and J gave up 0 bases, with 10 bases separating them. Germline V lookup: CDR1 MNHEY, CDR2 SMNVEV (reference sequence). This CDR3 has 15 residues. Sequenced by immunoSEQ multiplex PCR; TCRdb stores in-frame clones only, minus some. The repertoire includes 100,000 to 150,000 clones, roughly nine tenths of them detected once, and approximately 30% sits in the top ten. As for this clone: Antigen: not known.

The sequence derives from an adult in good health. The J gene is TRBJ1-5, the V gene TRBV27, with D perhaps matching TRBD1 (5 bases). Specimen: peripheral blood, collected on day 0 of AZD1222 vaccination. DNA for the CDR3: TGTGCCAGCAGTTGGGGCTTCAATAGCAATCAGCCCCAGCATTTT. Encoded protein: CASSWGFNSNQPQHF.